The 2 T cell receptor beta chains listed next were all sequenced from one sample in a study of human T cells and chemical hapten exposure. MiXCR was run by TCRdb on the RACE reads, yielding one entry per CDR3 protein. The sample holds 180,000 or so distinct CDR3 sequences, roughly 30% seen once. Time point: pre-sensitization, week 0. This sample's treatment: therapeutic diphenylcyclopropenone sensitization with weekly scalp DPC. The specimen comprised whole blood, sampled in connection with sensitization to the hapten diphenylcyclopropenone (DPC). Receptors originate from a woman aged 25 to 45 with alopecia areata. Some clones in this sample may be carry-over from other donors' samples.

This clonotype occurred a few times. CDR3 in DNA: TGTGCCAGCAGCCGGACTGCCCCCGCCACCGGGGAGCTGTTTTTT. Translation: CASSRTAPATGELFF. V gene TRBV7-2 combines with J gene TRBJ2-2; a weak D match, TRBD2 (5 bases). Per germline, CDR1 SGHTA and CDR2 FQGNSA. The V gene lost 5 bases and the J gene lost 4 bases, with 14 bases spanning the gap. The length of the CDR3 is 15 residues.

This clonotype appeared a few times. The chain links TRBV12-3 or TRBV12-4 to TRBJ2-7; 11 positions agree with TRBD2. The CDR3 extends over 16 amino acids. Trimming at V came to 0 bases and at J to 4 bases, leaving 5 bases not matched to a gene. CDR3 in DNA: TGTGCCAGCAGTTTAGCGAGTCCTAGCGGGAGGTACGAGCAGTACTTC. Amino acid sequence: CASSLASPSGRYEQYF.